This TCR beta chain derives from a study of T cells after yellow fever vaccination. Overall study results and limits: Abundant bulk-derived clonotypes could contaminate FACS-sorted repertoires.

MiXCR, run by TCRdb on the 5' RACE reads, gives a single entry per CDR3 protein. The sample lists approximately 24,000 distinct CDR3 sequences, 5% to 6% seen once, with about 12% in the top ten. The V end lost 0 bases, the J end lost 5 bases, and 13 bases lay between the germline ends. Germline lookup yields CDR1 LGHDT and CDR2 YNNKEL (reference sequence). The CDR3 contains 16 residues. In its sample, this clonotype was seen many times. The sample was PBMCs, either bulk or a sorted T-cell subset (CD4+, CD8+, memory, or dextramer-sorted; not recorded which), taken 15 days after the yellow fever booster vaccination. The clonotype was recovered from a man between 25 and 39 years old who received the YFV17D yellow fever vaccine. This chain uses TRBV3-1 with TRBJ2-2, with TRBD1 as a possible D gene (5 bases). CDR3 in amino acids: CASSQDAVTVTGELFF. The CDR3 DNA is TGTGCCAGCAGCCAAGACGCTGTGACAGTGACCGGGGAGCTGTTTTTT.